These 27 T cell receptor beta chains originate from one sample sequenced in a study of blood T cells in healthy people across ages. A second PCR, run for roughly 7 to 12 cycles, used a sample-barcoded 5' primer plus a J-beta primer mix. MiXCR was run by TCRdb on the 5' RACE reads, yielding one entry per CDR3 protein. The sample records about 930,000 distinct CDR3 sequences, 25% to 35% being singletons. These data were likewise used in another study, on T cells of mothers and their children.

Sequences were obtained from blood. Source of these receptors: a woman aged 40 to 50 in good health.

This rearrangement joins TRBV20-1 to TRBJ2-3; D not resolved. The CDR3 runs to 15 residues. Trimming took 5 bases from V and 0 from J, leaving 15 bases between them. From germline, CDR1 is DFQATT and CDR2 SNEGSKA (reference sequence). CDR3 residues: CSAALTTASTDTQYF. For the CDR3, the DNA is TGCAGTGCTGCCTTGACAACAGCTAGCACAGATACGCAGTATTTT.

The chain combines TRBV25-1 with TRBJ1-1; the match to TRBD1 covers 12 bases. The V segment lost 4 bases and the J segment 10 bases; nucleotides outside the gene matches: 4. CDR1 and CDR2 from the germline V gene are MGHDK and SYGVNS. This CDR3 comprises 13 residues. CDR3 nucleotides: TGTGCCAGCAGTGGCCGGGACAGGGGGCCAGCTTTCTTT. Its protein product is CASSGRDRGPAFF.

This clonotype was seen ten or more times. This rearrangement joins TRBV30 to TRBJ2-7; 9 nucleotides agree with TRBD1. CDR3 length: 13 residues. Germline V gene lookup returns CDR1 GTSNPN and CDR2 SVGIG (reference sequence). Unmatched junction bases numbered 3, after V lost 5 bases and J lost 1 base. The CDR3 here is CAWSDRGSYEQYF. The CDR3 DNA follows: TGTGCCTGGTCGGACAGGGGTTCCTACGAGCAGTACTTC.

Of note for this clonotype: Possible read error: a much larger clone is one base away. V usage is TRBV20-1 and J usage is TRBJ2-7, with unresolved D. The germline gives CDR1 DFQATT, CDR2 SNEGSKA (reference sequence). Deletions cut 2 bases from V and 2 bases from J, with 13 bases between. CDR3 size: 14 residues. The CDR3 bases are TGCAGTGCTAGAACCGAATCCCCCGCCTACGAGCAGTACTTC. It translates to CSARTESPAYEQYF.

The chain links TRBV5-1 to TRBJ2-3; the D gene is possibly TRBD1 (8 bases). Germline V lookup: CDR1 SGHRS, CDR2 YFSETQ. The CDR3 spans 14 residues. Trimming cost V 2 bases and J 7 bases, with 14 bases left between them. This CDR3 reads CASSFGQGGNTQYF. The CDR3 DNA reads TGCGCCAGCAGCTTTGGACAGGGAGGGAATACGCAGTATTTT.

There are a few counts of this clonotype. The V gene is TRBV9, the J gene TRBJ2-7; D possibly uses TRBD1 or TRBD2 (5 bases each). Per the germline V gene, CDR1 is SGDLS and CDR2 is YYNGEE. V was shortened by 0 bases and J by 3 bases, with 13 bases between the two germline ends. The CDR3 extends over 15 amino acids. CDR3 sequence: CASSVGGSSGYEQYF. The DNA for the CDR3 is TGTGCCAGCAGCGTAGGGGGGAGCAGCGGCTACGAGCAGTACTTC.

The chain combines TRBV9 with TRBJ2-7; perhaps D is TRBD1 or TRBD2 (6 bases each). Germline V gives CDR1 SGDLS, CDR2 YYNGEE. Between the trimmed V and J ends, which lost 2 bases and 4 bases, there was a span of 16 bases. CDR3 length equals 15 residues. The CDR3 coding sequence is TGTGCCAGCAGCGTGGGGGGCAGGAGATTATACGAGCAGTACTTC. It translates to CASSVGGRRLYEQYF. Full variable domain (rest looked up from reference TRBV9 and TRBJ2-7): DSGVTQTPKHLITATGQRVTLRCSPRSGDLSVYWYQQSLDQGLQFLIQYYNGEERAKGNILERFSAQQFPDLHSELNLSSLELGDSALYFCASSVGGRRLYEQYFGPGTRLTVT.

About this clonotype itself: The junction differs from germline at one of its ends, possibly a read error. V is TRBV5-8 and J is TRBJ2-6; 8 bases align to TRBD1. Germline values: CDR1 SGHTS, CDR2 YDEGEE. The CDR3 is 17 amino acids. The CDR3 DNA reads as TGTGCCAGCAGCGAAGGACAGGGAAGCTCTGGGGCCAACGTCCGGACTTTC. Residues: CASSEGQGSSGANVRTF.

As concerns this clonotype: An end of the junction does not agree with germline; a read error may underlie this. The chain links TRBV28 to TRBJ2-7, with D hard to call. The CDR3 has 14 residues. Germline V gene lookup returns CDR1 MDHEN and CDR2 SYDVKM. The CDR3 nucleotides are TGTGTCAGCAGTTTATATGGTGGAGCCTACGAGCAGTACTTC. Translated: CVSSLYGGAYEQYF. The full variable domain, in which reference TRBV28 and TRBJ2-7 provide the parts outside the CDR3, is DVKVTQSSRYLVKRTGEKVFLECVQDMDHENMFWYRQDPGLGLRLIYFSYDVKMKEKGDIPEGYSVSREKKERFSLILESASTNQTSMYLCVSSLYGGAYEQYFGPGTRLTVT.

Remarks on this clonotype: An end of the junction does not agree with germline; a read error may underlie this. The CDR3 loop reads CASSRTDSHGCTF. The CDR3 coding sequence is TGTGCCAGCAGCAGGACAGATAGCCATGGCTGCACCTTC. The J gene is TRBJ1-2, the V gene TRBV5-6, with D tentatively TRBD1 (6 bases). The germline gives CDR1 SGHDT, CDR2 YYEEEE. This CDR3 region has 13 residues.

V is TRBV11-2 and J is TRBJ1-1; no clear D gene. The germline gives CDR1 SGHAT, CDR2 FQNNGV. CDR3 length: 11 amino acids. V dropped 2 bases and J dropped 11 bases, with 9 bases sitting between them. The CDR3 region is CASSLKKGAFF. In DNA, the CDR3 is TGTGCCAGCAGCTTAAAGAAAGGGGCTTTCTTT.

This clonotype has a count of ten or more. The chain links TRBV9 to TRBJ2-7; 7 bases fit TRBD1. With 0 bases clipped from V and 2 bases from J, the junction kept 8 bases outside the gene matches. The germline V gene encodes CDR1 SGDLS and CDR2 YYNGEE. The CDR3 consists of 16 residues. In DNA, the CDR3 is TGTGCCAGCAGCGTAGATCCCGACAGGGCCGCCTACGAGCAGTACTTC. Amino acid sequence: CASSVDPDRAAYEQYF.

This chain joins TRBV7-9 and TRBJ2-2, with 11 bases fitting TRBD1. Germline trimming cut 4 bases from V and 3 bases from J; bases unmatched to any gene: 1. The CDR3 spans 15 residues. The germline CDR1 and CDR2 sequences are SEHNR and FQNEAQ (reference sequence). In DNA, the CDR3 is TGTGCCAGCAGCTCGGACAGGGGGCACACCGGGGAGCTGTTTTTT. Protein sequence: CASSSDRGHTGELFF.

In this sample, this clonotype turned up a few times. The CDR3 loop reads CAISEVLNYGYTF. The CDR3 DNA follows: TGTGCCATCAGTGAAGTATTAAACTATGGCTACACCTTC. V is TRBV10-3 and J is TRBJ1-2; D ambiguous. The CDR3 totals 13 residues. V shed 3 bases and J shed 2 bases, with 7 bases lying between them. CDR1 ENHRY and CDR2 SYGVKD come from the germline V gene.

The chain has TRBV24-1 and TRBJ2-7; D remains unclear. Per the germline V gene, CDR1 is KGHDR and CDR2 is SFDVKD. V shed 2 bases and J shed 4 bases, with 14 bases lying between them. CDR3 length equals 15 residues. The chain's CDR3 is CATSDCSKGTYEQYF. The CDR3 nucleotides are TGTGCCACCAGTGATTGCTCCAAGGGCACGTACGAGCAGTACTTC.

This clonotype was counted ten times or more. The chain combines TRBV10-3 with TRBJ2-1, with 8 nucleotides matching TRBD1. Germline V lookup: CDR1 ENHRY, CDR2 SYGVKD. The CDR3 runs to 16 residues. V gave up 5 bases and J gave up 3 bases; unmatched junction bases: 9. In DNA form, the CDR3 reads TGTGCCATCAGTCCCGCCTTAGGACAGGGCTACAATGAGCAGTTCTTC. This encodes CAISPALGQGYNEQFF.

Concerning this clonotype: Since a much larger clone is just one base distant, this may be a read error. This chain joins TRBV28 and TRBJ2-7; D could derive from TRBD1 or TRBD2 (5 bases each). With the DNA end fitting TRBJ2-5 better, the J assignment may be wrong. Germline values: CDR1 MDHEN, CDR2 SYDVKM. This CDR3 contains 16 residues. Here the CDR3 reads CTSSPDGSGTWGTQYF. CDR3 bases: TGTACCAGCAGCCCAGACGGGTCGGGGACGTGGGGGACCCAGTACTTC.

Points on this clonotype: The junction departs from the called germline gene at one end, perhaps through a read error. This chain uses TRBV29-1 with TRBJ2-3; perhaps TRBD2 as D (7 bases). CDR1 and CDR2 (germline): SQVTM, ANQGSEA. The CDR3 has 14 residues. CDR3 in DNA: TGCAGCGTAGCCCGGGGGGCAAGCACAGGTACGCAGTATTTT. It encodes CSVARGASTGTQYF.

The CDR3 protein is CASSQGGAGRTDTQYF. The CDR3 bases are TGTGCCAGCAGCCAAGGGGGGGCGGGGCGCACAGATACGCAGTATTTT. This chain connects TRBV7-2 to TRBJ2-3; weak D call: TRBD2 (7 bases). This CDR3 has 16 amino acids. V was shortened by 5 bases and J by 1 base, with 16 bases between the two germline ends. Germline V gene sequence: CDR1 SGHTA, CDR2 FQGNSA. Full variable domain (remainder filled in from reference TRBV7-2 and TRBJ2-3): GAGVSQSPSNKVTEKGKDVELRCDPISGHTALYWYRQSLGQGLEFLIYFQGNSAPDKSGLPSDRFSAERTGGSVSTLTIQRTQQEDSAVYLCASSQGGAGRTDTQYFGPGTRLTVL.

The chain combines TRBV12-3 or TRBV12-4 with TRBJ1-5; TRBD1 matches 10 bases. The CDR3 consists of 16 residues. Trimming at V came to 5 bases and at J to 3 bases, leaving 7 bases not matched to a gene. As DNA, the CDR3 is TGTGCCAGCAGTCTATCGACAGGGGGCCCCAATCAGCCCCAGCATTTT. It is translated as CASSLSTGGPNQPQHF.

CDR3 sequence reads: CASSWGQFYGYTF. CDR3 nucleotides: TGTGCCAGCAGTTGGGGACAGTTCTATGGCTACACCTTC. The genes are TRBV27 and TRBJ1-2, with 7 bases matching TRBD1. The CDR3 spans 13 residues. CDR1 and CDR2 from the germline V gene are MNHEY and SMNVEV (reference sequence). After removal of 4 bases from V and 4 bases from J, the junction contained 3 bases not matched to a gene.

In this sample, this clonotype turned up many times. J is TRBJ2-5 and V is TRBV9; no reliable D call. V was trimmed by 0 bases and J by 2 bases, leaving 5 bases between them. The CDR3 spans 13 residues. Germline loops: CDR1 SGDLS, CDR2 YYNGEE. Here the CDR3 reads CASSVEFQETQYF. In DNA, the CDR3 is TGTGCCAGCAGCGTAGAATTTCAAGAGACCCAGTACTTC.

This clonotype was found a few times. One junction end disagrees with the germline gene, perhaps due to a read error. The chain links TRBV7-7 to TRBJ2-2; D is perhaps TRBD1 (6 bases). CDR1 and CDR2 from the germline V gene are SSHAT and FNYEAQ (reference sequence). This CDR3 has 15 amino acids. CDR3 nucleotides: TGTGCTAGCAGTCAGGGGCGGGCAGACACCGGGGAGCTGTTTTTT. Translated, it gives CASSQGRADTGELFF. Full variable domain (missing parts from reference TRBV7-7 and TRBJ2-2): GAGVSQSPRYKVTKRGQDVTLRCDPISSHATLYWYQQALGQGPEFLTYFNYEAQPDKSGLPSDRFSAERPEGSISTLTIQRTEQRDSAMYRCASSQGRADTGELFFGEGSRLTVL.

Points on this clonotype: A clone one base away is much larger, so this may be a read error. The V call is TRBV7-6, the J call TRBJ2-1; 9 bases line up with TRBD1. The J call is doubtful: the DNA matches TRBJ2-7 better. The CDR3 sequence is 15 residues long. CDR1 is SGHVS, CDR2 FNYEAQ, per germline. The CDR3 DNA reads TGTGCCAGCAGCTCGGGACAGGGCCCCTACAATGAGCAGTACTTC. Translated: CASSSGQGPYNEQYF.

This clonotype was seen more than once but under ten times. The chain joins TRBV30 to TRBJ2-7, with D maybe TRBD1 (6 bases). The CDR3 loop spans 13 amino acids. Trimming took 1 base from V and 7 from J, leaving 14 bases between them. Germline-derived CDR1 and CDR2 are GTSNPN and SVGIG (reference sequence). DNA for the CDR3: TGTGCCTGGAGTGCAGGGGCCCCTCCGGAGCAGTACTTC. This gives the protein CAWSAGAPPEQYF.

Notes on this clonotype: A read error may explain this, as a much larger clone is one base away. CDR3 region: CSVEGGTSGGHSLDEQYF. The CDR3 nucleotides read TGCAGCGTTGAAGGCGGGACTAGCGGGGGCCACTCCTTAGATGAGCAGTACTTC. The chain recombines TRBV29-1 with TRBJ2-5; 14 positions match TRBD2. CDR1 and CDR2 (germline): SQVTM, ANQGSEA. This CDR3 has 18 amino acids. J was trimmed by 11 bases and V by 1 base; bases with no gene match: 18.

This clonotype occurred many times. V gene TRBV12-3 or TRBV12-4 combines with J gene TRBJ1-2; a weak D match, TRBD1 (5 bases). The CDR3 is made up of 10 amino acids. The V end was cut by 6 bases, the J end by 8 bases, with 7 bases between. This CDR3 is CASRGEGYTF. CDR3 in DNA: TGTGCCAGCAGAGGGGAGGGCTACACCTTC.